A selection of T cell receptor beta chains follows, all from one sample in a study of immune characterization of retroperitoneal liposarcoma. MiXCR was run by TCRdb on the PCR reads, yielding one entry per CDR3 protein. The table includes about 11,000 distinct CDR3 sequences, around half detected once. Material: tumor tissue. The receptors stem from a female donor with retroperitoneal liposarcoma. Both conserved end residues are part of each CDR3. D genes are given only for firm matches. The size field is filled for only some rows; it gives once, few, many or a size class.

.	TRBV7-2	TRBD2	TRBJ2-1	CASSLRTSGASSYNEQFF	TGTGCCAGCAGCCTGAGGACTAGCGGCGCCAGCTCCTACAATGAGCAGTTCTTC
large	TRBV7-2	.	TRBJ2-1	CASSPLYGAYNEQFF	TGTGCCAGCAGCCCTTTGTATGGGGCCTACAATGAGCAGTTCTTC
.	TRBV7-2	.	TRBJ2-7	CASIGGPGWSYEQYF	TGTGCCAGCATTGGAGGGCCAGGGTGGTCCTACGAGCAGTACTTC
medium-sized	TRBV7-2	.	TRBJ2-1	CASSLSRVYEQFF	TGTGCCAGCAGCTTATCCAGGGTATACGAGCAGTTCTTC
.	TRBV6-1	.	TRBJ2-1	CASTGYYNEQFF	TGTGCCAGCACCGGGTACTACAATGAGCAGTTCTTC
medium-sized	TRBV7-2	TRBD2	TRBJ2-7	CASSLDSGSYNEQYF	TGTGCCAGCAGCTTAGATAGCGGGAGCTACAATGAGCAGTACTTC
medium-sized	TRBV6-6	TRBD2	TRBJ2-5	CASSYSRGYERGGLEETQYF	TGTGCCAGCAGTTACTCGAGGGGTTACGAGCGGGGGGGCCTAGAAGAGACCCAGTACTTC
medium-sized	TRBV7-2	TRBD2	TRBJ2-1	CASSRTSGAYNEQFF	TGTGCCAGCAGCCGGACTAGCGGCGCCTACAATGAGCAGTTCTTC
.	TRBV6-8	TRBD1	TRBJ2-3	CASSPTGQGGYTQYF	TGTGCCAGCAGTCCAACGGGACAGGGGGGATATACGCAGTATTTT
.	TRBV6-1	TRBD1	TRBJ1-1	CASSEADRGRRAFF	TGTGCCAGCAGTGAAGCGGACAGGGGGCGACGAGCTTTCTTT
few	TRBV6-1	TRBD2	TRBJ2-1	CASSNPTSGRVNEQFF	TGTGCCAGCAGTAATCCAACTAGCGGGAGGGTTAATGAGCAGTTCTTC
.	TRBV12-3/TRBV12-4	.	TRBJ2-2	CASRTTNTGELFF	TGTGCCAGCAGGACGACGAACACCGGGGAGCTGTTTTTT
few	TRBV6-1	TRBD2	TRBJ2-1	CASSELGLAMGEQFF	TGTGCCAGCAGTGAACTGGGACTAGCAATGGGTGAGCAGTTCTTC
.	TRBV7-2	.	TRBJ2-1	CASSLKAYEQFF	TGTGCCAGCAGCTTAAAAGCTTACGAGCAGTTCTTC
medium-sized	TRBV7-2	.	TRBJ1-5	CASSLQSWGSNQPQHF	TGTGCCAGCAGCTTACAAAGCTGGGGGAGCAATCAGCCCCAGCATTTT
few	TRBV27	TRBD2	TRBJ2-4	CASSTGGSGEQYF	TGTGCCAGCAGTACCGGGGGGTCTGGTGAGCAGTACTTC
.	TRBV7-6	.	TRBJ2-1	CASSLDQGTGEPYF	TGTGCCAGCAGCTTAGATCAAGGGACGGGTGAGCCGTACTTC
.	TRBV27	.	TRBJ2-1	CASSVSNPKVNEQFF	TGTGCCAGCAGTGTCAGCAACCCAAAGGTAAATGAGCAGTTCTTC
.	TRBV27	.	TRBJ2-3	CASSLIGTLLTDTQYF	TGTGCCAGCAGTTTAATCGGGACACTCCTCACAGATACGCAGTATTTT
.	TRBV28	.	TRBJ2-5	CASSFQWQPNQETQYF	TGTGCCAGCAGTTTTCAATGGCAGCCTAACCAAGAGACCCAGTACTTC
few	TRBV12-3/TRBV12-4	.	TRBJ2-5	CASSLGWNRETQYF	TGTGCCAGCAGTTTGGGCTGGAACCGAGAGACCCAGTACTTC
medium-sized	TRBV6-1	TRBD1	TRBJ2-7	CASSPWDRVSYEQYF	TGTGCCAGCTCCCCCTGGGACAGGGTGTCCTACGAGCAGTACTTC
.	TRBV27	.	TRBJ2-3	CASSLNSFPDTQYF	TGTGCCAGCAGTTTAAACTCATTTCCAGATACGCAGTATTTT
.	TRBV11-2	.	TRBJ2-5	CASSYGLGETQYF	TGTGCCAGCAGCTACGGACTCGGGGAGACCCAGTACTTC
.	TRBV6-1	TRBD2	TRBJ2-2	CASSIAGGELFF	TGTGCCAGCAGTATAGCGGGCGGGGAGCTGTTTTTT
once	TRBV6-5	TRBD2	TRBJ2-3	CASSYSGLARERSKVADTQYF	TGTGCCAGCAGTTACTCGGGACTAGCGCGGGAGAGGAGCAAAGTGGCAGATACGCAGTATTTT
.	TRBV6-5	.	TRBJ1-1	CASTTRSQAFF	TGTGCCAGCACAACACGCTCTCAAGCTTTCTTT
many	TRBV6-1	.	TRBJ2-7	CASSEFYGSYEQYF	TGTGCCAGCAGTGAATTTTACGGCTCCTACGAGCAGTACTTC
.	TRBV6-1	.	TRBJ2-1	CASTALDEQFF	TGTGCCAGCACCGCCCTCGATGAGCAGTTCTTC
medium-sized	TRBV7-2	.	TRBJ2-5	CASSLGGHQGETQYF	TGTGCCAGCAGCTTAGGGGGACATCAAGGGGAGACCCAGTACTTC
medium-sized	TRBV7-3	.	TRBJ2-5	CASSLRTDTREYF	TGTGCCAGCAGCCTACGGACGGATACCAGGGAGTACTTC
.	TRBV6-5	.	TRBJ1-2	CASSYSPRENYGYTF	TGTGCCAGCAGTTACTCCCCCAGGGAGAACTATGGCTACACCTTC
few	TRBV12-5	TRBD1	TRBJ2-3	CASGLPPGQGWTDTQYF	TGTGCTAGTGGTTTGCCACCTGGACAGGGCTGGACAGATACGCAGTATTTT
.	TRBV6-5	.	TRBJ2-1	CASSPGIGYNEQFF	TGTGCCAGCAGTCCTGGGATCGGCTACAATGAGCAGTTCTTC
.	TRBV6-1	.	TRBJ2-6	CASSEADSSGANVLTF	TGTGCCAGCAGTGAAGCGGACAGCTCTGGGGCCAACGTCCTGACTTTC
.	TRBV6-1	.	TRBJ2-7	CASREGSDEQYF	TGTGCCAGCAGGGAGGGGAGCGACGAGCAGTACTTC
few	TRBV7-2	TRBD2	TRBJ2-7	CASSFGTSGISEQYF	TGTGCCAGCAGCTTCGGGACTAGCGGTATATCTGAGCAGTACTTC
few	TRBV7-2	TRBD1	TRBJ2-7	CASSPLGQGAGPYYNEQYF	TGTGCCAGCAGCCCCCTAGGACAGGGGGCTGGCCCTTACTACAATGAGCAGTACTTC
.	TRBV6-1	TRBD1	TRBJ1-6	CASSEATNIQGARNSPLHF	TGTGCCAGCAGTGAAGCCACCAATATACAGGGGGCGCGTAATTCACCCCTCCACTTT
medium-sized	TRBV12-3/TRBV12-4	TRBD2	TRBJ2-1	CASRGGGAGEQFF	TGTGCCAGCAGAGGCGGGGGGGCCGGTGAGCAGTTCTTC
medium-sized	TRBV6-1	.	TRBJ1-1	CASSDHGLNTEAFF	TGTGCCAGCAGTGACCACGGATTGAACACTGAAGCTTTCTTT
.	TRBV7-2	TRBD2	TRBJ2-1	CASSLAGGLAGYNEQFF	TGTGCCAGCAGCTTAGCGGGGGGACTAGCGGGATACAATGAGCAGTTCTTC
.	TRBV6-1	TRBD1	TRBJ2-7	CASSERTGGSYNEQYF	TGTGCCAGCAGTGAACGAACAGGGGGCTCCTACAATGAGCAGTACTTC
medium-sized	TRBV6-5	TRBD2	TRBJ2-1	CASSYSGLAGGGEQFF	TGTGCCAGCAGTTACAGTGGTCTAGCGGGAGGGGGGGAGCAGTTCTTC
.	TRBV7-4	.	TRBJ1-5	CASSLGGGWSNQPQHF	TGTGCCAGCAGCTTAGGGGGGGGTTGGAGCAATCAGCCCCAGCATTTT